This entry lists 24 T cell receptor beta chains sequenced from one sample in a study of blood T cell repertoires in COVID-19. Profiled with immunoSEQ multiplex PCR; TCRdb holds only in-frame clones, not every one. The table includes 13,000 to 15,000 clones, around 94% detected once. Source material: peripheral blood. Receptors originate from a human donor with active COVID-19. The donor label of this sample is uncertain.

This chain connects TRBV10-3 to TRBJ1-2, with D perhaps matching TRBD1 (6 bases). The CDR3 totals 13 residues. CDR1 is ENHRY, CDR2 SYGVKD, per germline. Deletions cut 1 base from V and 4 bases from J, with 7 bases between. The CDR3 loop reads CAISELTGYGYTF. The CDR3 DNA follows: TGTGCCATCAGTGAGTTGACAGGCTATGGCTACACCTTC.

This clone was seen a handful of times. V usage is TRBV18 and J usage is TRBJ2-3, with 12 positions matching TRBD2. This CDR3 comprises 16 residues. Germline CDR1 is KGHSH and CDR2 is LQKENI. The ends lost 6 bases at V and 6 bases at J; junction bases unmatched: 10. CDR3 region: CASSEDTSGRTDTQYF. In DNA form, the CDR3 reads TGTGCCAGCTCGGAAGATACTAGCGGGAGGACGGATACGCAGTATTTT.

This chain joins TRBV6-5 and TRBJ2-7, with 8 bases fitting TRBD1. Trimming at V came to 4 bases and at J to 0 bases, leaving 2 bases not matched to a gene. The germline gives CDR1 MNHEY, CDR2 SVGAGI. The CDR3 sequence is 14 residues long. The CDR3 loop reads CASSSRGRSYEQYF. CDR3 coding DNA: TGTGCCAGCAGTTCCAGGGGGCGCTCCTACGAGCAGTACTTC.

The V gene is TRBV6-5, the J gene TRBJ2-7; 8 nucleotides agree with TRBD1. V shed 6 bases and J 4 bases; nucleotides not matched to a gene: 8. Germline V gene lookup returns CDR1 MNHEY and CDR2 SVGAGI. This CDR3 region has 14 residues. CDR3 residues: CASSPDRAGYEQYF. The CDR3 DNA reads TGTGCCAGCAGCCCGGACAGGGCGGGATACGAGCAGTACTTC.

The V gene is TRBV10-3, the J gene TRBJ2-5; 9 bases are shared with TRBD2. Trimming cost V 0 bases and J 4 bases; bases outside gene matches: 6. This CDR3 has 16 amino acids. Germline V lookup: CDR1 ENHRY, CDR2 SYGVKD. The CDR3 sequence: CAISESWEAGGETQYF. Here the CDR3 DNA reads TGTGCCATCAGTGAGTCGTGGGAAGCGGGGGGAGAGACCCAGTACTTC.

This chain uses TRBV9 with TRBJ2-3; 10 bases map to TRBD2. The V and J ends lost 4 bases and 5 bases, in that order; junction bases with no gene match: 7. Germline V gene sequence: CDR1 SGDLS, CDR2 YYNGEE. The CDR3 loop spans 15 amino acids. The CDR3 spells CASSPLAGEGDTQYF. The CDR3 coding sequence is TGTGCCAGCAGCCCCCTAGCGGGAGAAGGAGATACGCAGTATTTT.

The V call is TRBV4-3, the J call TRBJ2-1; 14 bases map to TRBD2. The CDR3 totals 16 residues. Looked up from germline, CDR1 is LGHNA and CDR2 is YSLEER. With V trimmed by 0 bases and J by 9 bases, 4 bases remained unmatched. The CDR3 region is CASSQDGTSGGLEQFF. In nucleotides, the CDR3 is TGCGCCAGCAGCCAAGATGGGACTAGCGGGGGTCTTGAGCAGTTCTTC.

The chain uses TRBV7-9 and TRBJ2-2, with 7 bases identical to TRBD1. The CDR3 loop spans 17 amino acids. Germline-derived CDR1 and CDR2 are SEHNR and FQNEAQ (reference sequence). V gave up 0 bases and J gave up 3 bases; unmatched junction bases: 7. CDR3 bases: TGTGCCAGCAGCTTAGCGAAGGGGACAGAGTACACCGGGGAGCTGTTTTTT. Its protein product is CASSLAKGTEYTGELFF. The full variable domain, in which reference TRBV7-9 and TRBJ2-2 provide the parts outside the CDR3, is DTGVSQNPRHKITKRGQNVTFRCDPISEHNRLYWYRQTLGQGPEFLTYFQNEAQLEKSRLLSDRFSAERPKGSFSTLEIQRTEQGDSAMYLCASSLAKGTEYTGELFFGEGSRLTVL.

The V call is TRBV6-1, the J call TRBJ2-7; TRBD2 matches at 12 bases. The CDR3 has 18 residues. After removal of 2 bases from V and 3 bases from J, the junction contained 11 bases not matched to a gene. Germline CDR1 is MNHNS and CDR2 is SASEGT. In DNA, the CDR3 is TGTGCCAGCAGTGAATGGGGGCCCACTAGCGGGGGGTTCTACGAGCAGTACTTC. Residues: CASSEWGPTSGGFYEQYF.

CDR3 nucleotide sequence: TGTGCCAGCAATTTCGGGGACTTGGAATCCTCTGGGGCCAACGTCCTGACTTTC. Its translation is CASNFGDLESSGANVLTF. The chain has TRBV3-1 (or the pseudogene TRBV3-2) and TRBJ2-6, with TRBD2 as a possible D gene (6 bases). Germline CDR1 reads LGHDT; CDR2 reads YNNKEL (reference sequence). The ends were cut back, 7 bases at V and 0 bases at J, with 19 bases in the middle. The CDR3 consists of 18 residues.

The V and J genes are TRBV30 and TRBJ1-6, with TRBD1 as a possible D gene (5 bases). Germline V gene lookup returns CDR1 GTSNPN and CDR2 SVGIG (reference sequence). The V and J ends lost 5 bases and 6 bases respectively, with 11 bases between them. The CDR3 spans 13 residues. CDR3 region: CAWQGFLNSPLHF. The CDR3, as DNA: TGTGCCTGGCAGGGATTCCTTAATTCACCCCTCCACTTT.

This chain connects TRBV4-1 to TRBJ2-1; D is possibly TRBD2 (6 bases). This CDR3 has 19 residues. Trimming shortened V by 0 bases and J by 9 bases, and 27 bases separated the two germline ends. The germline gives CDR1 MGHRA, CDR2 YSYEKL. CDR3 coding DNA: TGCGCCAGCAGCCAAGAAATCTTTAAGGCGGGGCTGCGTGGTAGTGAGCAGTTCTTC. This encodes CASSQEIFKAGLRGSEQFF.

This clone was picked up a small number of times. V usage is TRBV6-5 and J usage is TRBJ1-1; D gene ambiguous. CDR3 length: 13 residues. Germline assignment: CDR1 MNHEY and CDR2 SVGAGI. V was clipped by 0 bases and J by 11 bases, with 13 bases between them. This CDR3 reads CASSYSPGEAAFF. CDR3 DNA: TGTGCCAGCAGTTACTCTCCCGGGGAGGCGGCTTTCTTT.

The rearrangement links TRBV6-5 to TRBJ2-1; the D gene is possibly TRBD2 (5 bases). CDR3 length equals 15 residues. Germline assignment: CDR1 MNHEY and CDR2 SVGAGI. V was trimmed by 6 bases and J by 2 bases, leaving 14 bases between them. This chain's CDR3 is CASRPTAGPYNEQFF. The CDR3 bases are TGTGCCAGCAGACCCACCGCGGGTCCCTACAATGAGCAGTTCTTC.

The rearrangement joins TRBV30 to TRBJ2-6; 7 bases line up with TRBD1. The CDR3 totals 11 residues. V gave up 5 bases and J gave up 11 bases; unmatched junction bases: 3. CDR1 and CDR2 (germline): GTSNPN, SVGIG (reference sequence). The CDR3 nucleotides are TGTGCCTGGGGGGACAGCGACGTCCTGACTTTC. This encodes CAWGDSDVLTF.

V usage is TRBV24-1 and J usage is TRBJ2-1; TRBD2 aligns across 16 bases. J gave up 5 bases and V 4 bases, and 10 bases lay outside the gene matches. In germline, CDR1 is KGHDR, CDR2 SFDVKD. CDR3 size: 19 residues. In DNA form, the CDR3 reads TGTGCCACCAGTGAGGGACTAGCGGGAGGGACGTCGAGGCACAATGAGCAGTTCTTC. Amino acids: CATSEGLAGGTSRHNEQFF.

This clone was picked up one time. The rearrangement uses TRBV19 and TRBJ2-2; D might be TRBD2 (6 bases). Germline CDR1 is LNHDA and CDR2 is SQIVND (reference sequence). V was pared by 3 bases and J by 5 bases, with 7 bases between. The CDR3 length is 13 residues. CDR3 amino acids: CASSIGGTGELFF. CDR3 bases: TGTGCCAGTAGTATCGGAGGGACCGGGGAGCTGTTTTTT. The full variable domain, rest sourced from reference TRBV19 and TRBJ2-2, is DGGITQSPKYLFRKEGQNVTLSCEQNLNHDAMYWYRQDPGQGLRLIYYSQIVNDFQKGDIAEGYSVSREKKESFPLTVTSAQKNPTAFYLCASSIGGTGELFFGEGSRLTVL.

The chain carries TRBV4-3 and TRBJ2-5, with 11 positions matching TRBD2. Trimming at V came to 0 bases and at J to 4 bases, leaving 7 bases not matched to a gene. The V gene's germline CDR1 is LGHNA and CDR2 YSLEER. The CDR3 runs 17 residues. This CDR3 is CASSQDSGGALGETQYF. The CDR3 region has the DNA TGCGCCAGCAGCCAAGATAGCGGGGGGGCGTTAGGAGAGACCCAGTACTTC.

The V gene is TRBV15, the J gene TRBJ2-1; D gene uncertain. The germline V gene encodes CDR1 LNHNV and CDR2 YYDKDF (reference sequence). Trimming shortened V by 1 base and J by 10 bases, and 5 bases separated the two germline ends. This CDR3 region has 11 residues. The CDR3 DNA follows: TGTGCCACCAGCAGAGTAGAAGAGCAGTTCTTC. Amino acid sequence: CATSRVEEQFF.

The CDR3 bases are TGTGCCAGCAGCCTGGGACGAGCGAGGGAGCAGTACTTC. Protein sequence: CASSLGRAREQYF. The rearrangement joins TRBV5-4 to TRBJ2-7; either TRBD1 or TRBD2 may supply D (5 bases each). The CDR3 covers 13 residues. V was pared by 4 bases and J by 7 bases, with 15 bases between. Germline values: CDR1 SGHNT, CDR2 YYREEE (reference sequence).

The chain carries TRBV4-3 and TRBJ2-3; 8 bases agree with TRBD1. The germline V gene encodes CDR1 LGHNA and CDR2 YSLEER. The CDR3 contains 15 residues. The V and J ends lost 1 base and 2 bases, in that order; junction bases with no gene match: 2. CDR3 in DNA: TGCGCCAGCAGCCAAGGGACAGGGCTCACAGATACGCAGTATTTT. This sequence encodes CASSQGTGLTDTQYF.

The chain carries TRBV7-6 and TRBJ2-7; D is possibly TRBD1 (5 bases). Germline lookup yields CDR1 SGHVS and CDR2 FNYEAQ. The CDR3 is 15 residues long. Trimming pared 5 bases from V and 0 bases from J, leaving 14 bases between. Here the CDR3 reads CASSQGAVSSYEQYF. The CDR3 nucleotides read TGTGCCAGCAGCCAGGGCGCAGTGTCCTCCTACGAGCAGTACTTC.

The chain uses TRBV4-1 and TRBJ2-1; perhaps TRBD1 as D (7 bases). V lost 1 base and J 0 bases, leaving 13 bases between the germline ends. CDR3 length equals 17 residues. The V gene's germline CDR1 is MGHRA and CDR2 YSYEKL. Written as DNA, the CDR3 is TGCGCCAGCAGCCAAGGGAGGGGGCGGAGCTCCTACAATGAGCAGTTCTTC. It specifies CASSQGRGRSSYNEQFF.

This CDR3 reads CASSLGTGSHEQFF. In nucleotides, the CDR3 is TGTGCCAGCAGCTTAGGGACAGGGTCCCATGAGCAGTTCTTC. The chain uses TRBV7-2 and TRBJ2-1; 8 nucleotides align to TRBD1. This CDR3 spans 14 amino acids. V shed 1 base, J shed 8 bases, and the junction held 4 bases outside the gene matches. Germline V lookup: CDR1 SGHTA, CDR2 FQGNSA.